The 13 T cell receptor beta chains below come from one sample, sequenced in a study of Graves' ophthalmopathy and Graves' hyperthyroidism. Amplification of the TCR beta CDR3 regions used RNA transcripts (as template). RT-PCR with HTBI primers came first, then second-round multiplex PCR. TCRdb re-called the multiplex PCR reads with MiXCR, one entry per CDR3 protein. The sample lists a few hundred thousand distinct CDR3 sequences, approximately 15% seen once, with 7% in the top ten. Sequenced: peripheral blood. The source is a woman younger than 30 with stable Graves' hyperthyroidism.

The rearrangement joins TRBV24-1 to TRBJ1-1; TRBD1 matches at 11 bases. Looked up from germline, CDR1 is KGHDR and CDR2 is SFDVKD. The ends lost 0 bases at V and 4 bases at J; junction bases unmatched: 3. The CDR3 runs to 16 residues. The CDR3 sequence: CATSDLRGTGGTEAFF. The CDR3 nucleotides are TGTGCCACCAGTGATTTGAGGGGGACAGGGGGCACTGAAGCTTTCTTT.

This clonotype came up many times. V and J are TRBV2 and TRBJ1-3, with 9 nucleotides matching TRBD1. The length of the CDR3 is 14 residues. V dropped 3 bases and J dropped 8; count of bases not matched to a gene: 5. Germline V CDR1 and CDR2: SNHLY, FYNNEI. The CDR3 region is CASSDRTGDHTIYF. CDR3 nucleotides: TGTGCCAGCAGTGACCGGACAGGGGATCACACCATATATTTT. The full variable domain, rest sourced from reference TRBV2 and TRBJ1-3, is EPEVTQTPSHQVTQMGQEVILRCVPISNHLYFYWYRQILGQKVEFLVSFYNNEISEKSEIFDDQFSVERPDGSNFTLKIRSTKLEDSAMYFCASSDRTGDHTIYFGEGSWLTVV.

This clonotype has ten or more counts. The J gene is TRBJ2-4, the V gene TRBV5-6, with 7 nucleotides matching TRBD2. The CDR3 has 14 amino acids. With V trimmed by 3 bases and J by 9 bases, 9 bases remained unmatched. Germline CDR1 is SGHDT and CDR2 is YYEEEE. The CDR3 sequence is CASSSGGAGVIQYF. The CDR3 coding sequence is TGTGCCAGCAGCTCAGGTGGGGCGGGGGTCATTCAGTACTTC.

Ten or more counts support this clonotype. This sequence joins TRBV28 and TRBJ1-2, with 7 bases that match TRBD1. V lost 2 bases, J lost 5 bases, and 11 bases stayed unmatched. This CDR3 has 16 residues. Looked up from germline, CDR1 is MDHEN and CDR2 is SYDVKM. The CDR3 DNA reads TGTGCCAGCAGTTTAACCTCCACAGGGGAGTGGTATGGCTACACCTTC. Protein product: CASSLTSTGEWYGYTF.

This clonotype was recorded a few times. The chain links TRBV11-2 to TRBJ2-1; 8 bases agree with TRBD2. Looked up from germline, CDR1 is SGHAT and CDR2 is FQNNGV. CDR3 length equals 17 residues. V lost 6 bases and J lost 3; bases outside the gene matches: 13. Written as DNA, the CDR3 is TGTGCCAGCAGTCCCTCAGTGCGGCGGGGGGACTACAATGAGCAGTTCTTC. This gives the protein CASSPSVRRGDYNEQFF.

This clonotype was observed at least ten times. The chain joins TRBV2 to TRBJ2-7; 8 nucleotides align to TRBD1. The germline CDR1 and CDR2 sequences are SNHLY and FYNNEI. The V gene end was trimmed by 8 bases and the J gene end by 4 bases; junction bases not matched to a gene: 4. The CDR3 has 12 amino acids. CDR3 in amino acids: CASVGTGYEQYF. The CDR3 DNA is TGTGCCAGCGTCGGGACAGGATACGAGCAGTACTTC.

This clonotype was counted only a few times. This chain uses TRBV11-3 with TRBJ1-5; tentative D call: TRBD1 (6 bases). The CDR3 extends over 15 amino acids. Trimming cost V 2 bases and J 4 bases, with 12 bases left between them. Germline CDR1 SGHNT, CDR2 YENEEA. The CDR3 reads CASSLLQGKNQPQHF. CDR3 nucleotides: TGTGCCAGCAGCTTACTGCAGGGGAAAAATCAGCCCCAGCATTTT.

V usage is TRBV19 and J usage is TRBJ2-2, with TRBD2 matching over 13 bases. The CDR3 is made up of 18 amino acids. The junction had 6 bases not matched to a gene; V was cut back by 5 bases and J by 0 bases. Germline CDR1 and CDR2: LNHDA and SQIVND (reference sequence). The CDR3 is CASSVGLAGAANTGELFF. For the CDR3, the DNA is TGTGCCAGTAGTGTAGGACTAGCGGGGGCCGCGAACACCGGGGAGCTGTTTTTT.

The rearrangement links TRBV6-1 to TRBJ2-7, with D unclear. The CDR3 is made up of 15 amino acids. Trimming stripped 4 bases from V and 0 bases from J, with 13 bases between. CDR1 is MNHNS, CDR2 SASEGT, per germline. The CDR3 DNA follows: TGTGCCAGCAGTGTCCTGCGGATGAGCTCCTACGAGCAGTACTTC. This sequence encodes CASSVLRMSSYEQYF.

In this sample, this clonotype turned up many times. The chain couples TRBV11-3 to TRBJ1-2; D gene uncertain. Germline CDR1 reads SGHNT; CDR2 reads YENEEA. With 4 bases removed from V and 6 bases from J, the gap between germline ends came to 9 bases. The CDR3 extends over 12 amino acids. The CDR3 sequence: CASSSADHGYTF. The CDR3 DNA follows: TGTGCCAGCAGCTCCGCGGACCATGGCTACACCTTC.

Many counts were recorded for this clonotype. The rearrangement uses TRBV2 and TRBJ2-7, with a possible D match to TRBD1 (5 bases). The CDR3 totals 13 residues. Germline loops: CDR1 SNHLY, CDR2 FYNNEI. The V end lost 8 bases, the J end lost 5 bases, and 16 bases lay between the germline ends. The CDR3: CASAPGHGDEQYF. CDR3 bases: TGTGCCAGCGCCCCAGGGCACGGCGACGAGCAGTACTTC.

This clonotype was detected many times. The chain is built from TRBV6-5 and TRBJ1-5, with 10 bases matching TRBD1. The CDR3 is 15 amino acids. After removal of 4 bases from V and 4 bases from J, the junction contained 4 bases not matched to a gene. Looked up from germline, CDR1 is MNHEY and CDR2 is SVGAGI. CDR3 loop: CASSSGQGNNQPQHF. DNA of the CDR3: TGTGCCAGCAGTTCGGGACAGGGGAATAATCAGCCCCAGCATTTT.

This clonotype showed up many times. J is TRBJ2-5 and V is TRBV20-1; 7 bases map to TRBD2. CDR3 size: 13 residues. Per germline, CDR1 DFQATT and CDR2 SNEGSKA (reference sequence). The ends lost 0 bases at V and 2 bases at J; junction bases unmatched: 0. In DNA form, the CDR3 reads TGCAGTGCTAGAGAAGCGGGGCAAGAGACCCAGTACTTC. Protein sequence: CSAREAGQETQYF.